Listed below are T cell receptor beta chains from one sample, sequenced in a study of identical twins. A single record per CDR3 protein comes from TCRdb applying MiXCR to the 5' RACE reads. Of 500,000 to 650,000 distinct CDR3 sequences detected, 20% to 25% appear once; the ten largest clones hold roughly 0.5%. These records were also assigned to another study, of yellow fever vaccine responses in identical twins.

Source material: CD4+ T cells sorted from blood. Receptor source: a woman between 18 and 29 years old in good health. The CDR3 runs from the conserved cysteine through the conserved F or W. A D gene is named only where the DNA matches it firmly. Size tells how often a clone was seen (once, few, many) or the class of an expanded clone, and some rows leave it out.

TRBV20-1	TRBJ2-7	TRBD2	few	14	CSAARPAGAHEQYF	TGCAGTGCCGCCCGCCCAGCGGGAGCCCACGAGCAGTACTTC
TRBV20-1	TRBJ2-1	TRBD2	-	16	CSASQITSGPYNEQFF	TGCAGTGCTTCCCAAATTACTAGCGGACCTTACAATGAGCAGTTCTTC
TRBV11-2	TRBJ2-1	TRBD2	few	18	CASSNRLAGVASYNEQFF	TGTGCCAGCAGCAACCGACTAGCGGGAGTGGCGTCCTACAATGAGCAGTTCTTC
TRBV7-3	TRBJ2-1	TRBD2	many	15	CASSLATSGYNEQFF	TGTGCCAGCAGCTTAGCGACTAGCGGCTACAATGAGCAGTTCTTC
TRBV28	TRBJ2-7	TRBD2	few	13	CASSSTGTSIQYF	TGTGCCAGCAGTTCAACCGGGACTAGTATCCAGTACTTC
TRBV5-6	TRBJ1-1	-	few	14	CASSLDFLNTEAFF	TGTGCCAGCAGCTTGGACTTCCTGAACACTGAAGCTTTCTTT
TRBV20-1	TRBJ2-3	TRBD2	-	17	CSAWDQAGAGKPDTQYF	TGCAGTGCCTGGGATCAGGCGGGAGCGGGGAAGCCAGATACGCAGTATTTT
TRBV25-1	TRBJ1-4	-	-	16	CASSALNSLPGEKLFF	TGTGCCAGCAGTGCCCTCAACAGCCTCCCAGGTGAAAAACTGTTTTTT
TRBV24-1	TRBJ2-3	TRBD1	few	17	CATSDFPRDRSADTQYF	TGTGCCACCAGTGATTTCCCTCGGGACAGAAGCGCAGATACGCAGTATTTT
TRBV5-1	TRBJ2-1	TRBD2	few	15	CASSLELAGGGEQFF	TGCGCCAGCAGCTTGGAACTAGCGGGAGGGGGCGAGCAGTTCTTC
TRBV5-1	TRBJ1-4	-	-	15	CASSFRPSSGEKLFF	TGCGCCAGCAGCTTTCGGCCCTCAAGTGGTGAAAAACTGTTTTTT
TRBV28	TRBJ2-3	TRBD2	many	16	CASSSPTSGGRDTQYF	TGTGCCAGCAGTTCACCTACTAGCGGGGGGCGAGATACGCAGTATTTT
TRBV5-1	TRBJ2-1	TRBD1	many	14	CASSFGQGVNEQFF	TGCGCCAGCAGCTTTGGACAGGGTGTCAATGAGCAGTTCTTC
TRBV5-1	TRBJ2-3	TRBD2	few	15	CASSFVWEGRDTQYF	TGCGCCAGCAGCTTTGTGTGGGAGGGCCGGGATACGCAGTATTTT